This T cell receptor beta chain was documented in a study of blood T cell repertoires in COVID-19. On the study more broadly: Acute and convalescent COVID-19 samples came from the United States, Italy and Spain. The analysed material was cDNA or gDNA that came from T cells, B-cell-depleted T cells, or PBMCs.

Germline V gene sequence: CDR1 LNHNV, CDR2 YYDKDF (reference sequence). V was clipped by 0 bases and J by 0 bases, with 12 bases between them. The CDR3 has 17 amino acids. Profiled with immunoSEQ multiplex PCR; TCRdb holds only in-frame clones, not every one. The table has tens of thousands of clones, about four fifths seen once. The material sequenced was peripheral blood. This chain connects TRBV15 to TRBJ1-3; D remains ambiguous. The receptor comes from a woman of 80 years or more with active or convalescent COVID-19. The CDR3: CATSRDGSGPSGNTIYF. The CDR3 coding sequence is TGTGCCACCAGCAGAGATGGGTCGGGTCCCTCTGGAAACACCATATATTTT.